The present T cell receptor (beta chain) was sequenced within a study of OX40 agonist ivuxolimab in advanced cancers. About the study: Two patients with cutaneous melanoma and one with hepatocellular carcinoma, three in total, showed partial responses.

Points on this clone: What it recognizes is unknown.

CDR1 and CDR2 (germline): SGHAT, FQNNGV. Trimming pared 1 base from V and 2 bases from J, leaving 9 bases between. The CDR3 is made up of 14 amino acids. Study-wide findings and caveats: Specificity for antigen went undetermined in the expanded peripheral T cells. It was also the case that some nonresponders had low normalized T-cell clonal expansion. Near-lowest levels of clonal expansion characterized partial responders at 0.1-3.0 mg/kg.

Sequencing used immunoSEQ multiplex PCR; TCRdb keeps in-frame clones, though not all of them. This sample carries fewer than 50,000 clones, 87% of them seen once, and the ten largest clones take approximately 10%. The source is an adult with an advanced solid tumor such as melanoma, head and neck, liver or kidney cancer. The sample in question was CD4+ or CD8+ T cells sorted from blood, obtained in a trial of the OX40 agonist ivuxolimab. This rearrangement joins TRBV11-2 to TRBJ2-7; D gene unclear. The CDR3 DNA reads TGTGCCAGCAGCTTAGGGTACGGACCCTACGAGCAGTACTTC. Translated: CASSLGYGPYEQYF.